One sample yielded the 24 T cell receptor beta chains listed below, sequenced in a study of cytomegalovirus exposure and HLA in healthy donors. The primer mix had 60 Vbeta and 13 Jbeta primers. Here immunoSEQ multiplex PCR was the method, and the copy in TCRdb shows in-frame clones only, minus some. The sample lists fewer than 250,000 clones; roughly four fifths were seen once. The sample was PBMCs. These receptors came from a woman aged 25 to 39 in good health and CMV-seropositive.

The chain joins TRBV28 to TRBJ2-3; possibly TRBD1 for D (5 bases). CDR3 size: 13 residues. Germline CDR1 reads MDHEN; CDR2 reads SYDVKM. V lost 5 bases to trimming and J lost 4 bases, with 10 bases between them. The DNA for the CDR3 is TGTGCCAGCAGTATCCTCAGGGCAGATACGCAGTATTTT. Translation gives CASSILRADTQYF.

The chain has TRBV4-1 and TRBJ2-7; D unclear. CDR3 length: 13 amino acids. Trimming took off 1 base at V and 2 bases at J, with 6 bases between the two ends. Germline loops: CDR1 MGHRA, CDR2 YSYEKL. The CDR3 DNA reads TGCGCCAGCAGCCAAGGCAACACCTACGAGCAGTACTTC. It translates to CASSQGNTYEQYF.

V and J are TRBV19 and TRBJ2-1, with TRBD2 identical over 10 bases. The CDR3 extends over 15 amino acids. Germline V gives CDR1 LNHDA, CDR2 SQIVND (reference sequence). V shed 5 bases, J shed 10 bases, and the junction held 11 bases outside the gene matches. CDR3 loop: CASSQVLAGAGEQFF. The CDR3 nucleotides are TGTGCCAGTAGTCAGGTCCTAGCGGGAGCGGGGGAGCAGTTCTTC.

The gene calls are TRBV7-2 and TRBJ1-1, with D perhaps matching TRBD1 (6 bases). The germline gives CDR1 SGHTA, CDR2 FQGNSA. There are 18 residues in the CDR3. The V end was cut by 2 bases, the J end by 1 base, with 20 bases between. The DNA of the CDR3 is TGTGCCAGCAGCTTAAGCGATCTGAGGACAGCCCCGAACACTGAAGCTTTCTTT. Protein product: CASSLSDLRTAPNTEAFF.

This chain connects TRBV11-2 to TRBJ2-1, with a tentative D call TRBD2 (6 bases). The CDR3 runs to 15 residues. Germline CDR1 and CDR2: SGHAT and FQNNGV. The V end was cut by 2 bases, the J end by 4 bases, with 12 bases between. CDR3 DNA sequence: TGTGCCAGCAGCTTAACCGGGAGAGGGTACAATGAGCAGTTCTTC. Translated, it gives CASSLTGRGYNEQFF.

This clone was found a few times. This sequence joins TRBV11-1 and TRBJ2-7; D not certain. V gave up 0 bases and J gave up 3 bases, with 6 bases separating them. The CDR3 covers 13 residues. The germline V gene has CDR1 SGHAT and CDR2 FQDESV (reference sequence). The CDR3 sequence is CASSLAQNYEQYF. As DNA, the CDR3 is TGTGCCAGCAGCTTAGCACAAAACTACGAGCAGTACTTC. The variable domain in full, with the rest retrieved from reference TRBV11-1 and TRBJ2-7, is EAEVAQSPRYKITEKSQAVAFWCDPISGHATLYWYRQILGQGPELLVQFQDESVVDDSQLPKDRFSAERLKGVDSTLKIQPAELGDSAMYLCASSLAQNYEQYFGPGTRLTVT.

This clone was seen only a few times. CDR3 coding DNA: TGCGCCAGCAGCTTGGCGACAGCTTACGAGCAGTACTTC. It is translated as CASSLATAYEQYF. This sequence joins TRBV5-1 and TRBJ2-7; D is possibly TRBD1 (5 bases). This CDR3 comprises 13 residues. CDR1 is SGHRS, CDR2 YFSETQ, per germline. Trimming stripped 0 bases from V and 4 bases from J, with 8 bases between.

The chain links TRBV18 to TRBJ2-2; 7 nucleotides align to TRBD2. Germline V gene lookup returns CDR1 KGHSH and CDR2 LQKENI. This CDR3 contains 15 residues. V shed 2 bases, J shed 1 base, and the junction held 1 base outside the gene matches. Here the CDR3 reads CASSPAGENTGELFF. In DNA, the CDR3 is TGTGCCAGCTCACCAGCGGGGGAGAACACCGGGGAGCTGTTTTTT. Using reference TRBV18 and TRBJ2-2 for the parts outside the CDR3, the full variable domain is NAGVMQNPRHLVRRRGQEARLRCSPMKGHSHVYWYRQLPEEGLKFMVYLQKENIIDESGMPKERFSAEFPKEGPSILRIQQVVRGDSAAYFCASSPAGENTGELFFGEGSRLTVL.

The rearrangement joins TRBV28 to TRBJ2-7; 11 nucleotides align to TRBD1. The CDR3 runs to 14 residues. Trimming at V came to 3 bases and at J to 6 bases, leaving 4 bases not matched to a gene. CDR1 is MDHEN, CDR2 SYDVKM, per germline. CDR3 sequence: CASSLDRGRIEQYF. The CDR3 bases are TGTGCCAGCAGTTTGGACAGGGGGCGGATCGAGCAGTACTTC. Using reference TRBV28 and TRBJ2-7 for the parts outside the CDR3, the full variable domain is DVKVTQSSRYLVKRTGEKVFLECVQDMDHENMFWYRQDPGLGLRLIYFSYDVKMKEKGDIPEGYSVSREKKERFSLILESASTNQTSMYLCASSLDRGRIEQYFGPGTRLTVT.

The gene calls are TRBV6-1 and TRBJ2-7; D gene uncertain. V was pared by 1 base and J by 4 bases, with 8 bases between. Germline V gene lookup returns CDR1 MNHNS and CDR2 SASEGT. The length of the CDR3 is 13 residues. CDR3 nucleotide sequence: TGTGCCAGCAGTGAAGGTTTGAGGTACGAGCAGTACTTC. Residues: CASSEGLRYEQYF.

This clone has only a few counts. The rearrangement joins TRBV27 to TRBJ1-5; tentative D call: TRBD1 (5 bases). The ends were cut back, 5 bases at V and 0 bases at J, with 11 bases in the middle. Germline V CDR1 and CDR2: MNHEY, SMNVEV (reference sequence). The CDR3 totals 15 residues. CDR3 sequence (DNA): TGTGCCAGCAGTCCCGACAGCTATAGCAATCAGCCCCAGCATTTT. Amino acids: CASSPDSYSNQPQHF.

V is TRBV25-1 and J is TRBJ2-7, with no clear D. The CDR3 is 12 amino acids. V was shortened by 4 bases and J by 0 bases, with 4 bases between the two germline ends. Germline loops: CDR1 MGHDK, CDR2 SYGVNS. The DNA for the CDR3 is TGTGCCAGCAGTGCCTCCTCCTACGAGCAGTACTTC. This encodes CASSASSYEQYF.

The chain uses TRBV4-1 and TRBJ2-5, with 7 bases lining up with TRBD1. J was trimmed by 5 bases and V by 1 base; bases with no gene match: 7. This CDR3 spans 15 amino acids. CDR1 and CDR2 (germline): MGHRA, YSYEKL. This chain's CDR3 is CASSQGTGPRETQYF. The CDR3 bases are TGCGCCAGCAGCCAAGGGACAGGTCCGAGGGAGACCCAGTACTTC.

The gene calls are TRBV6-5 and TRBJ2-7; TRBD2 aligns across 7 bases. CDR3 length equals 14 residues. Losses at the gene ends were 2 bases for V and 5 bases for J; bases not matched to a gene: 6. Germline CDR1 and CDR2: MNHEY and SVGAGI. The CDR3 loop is CASSYGRERDEQYF. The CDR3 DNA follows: TGTGCCAGCAGTTACGGGCGGGAGAGAGACGAGCAGTACTTC.

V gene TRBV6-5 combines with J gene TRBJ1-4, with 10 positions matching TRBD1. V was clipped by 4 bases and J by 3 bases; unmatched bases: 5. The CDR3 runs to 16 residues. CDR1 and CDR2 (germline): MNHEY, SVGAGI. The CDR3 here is CASSLTGTGANEKLFF. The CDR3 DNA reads TGTGCCAGCAGTTTAACCGGGACAGGGGCTAATGAAAAACTGTTTTTT.

CDR3 bases: TGTGCCAGCAGTGACGCAGGGCTGATGAATTCACCCCTCCACTTT. Its protein product is CASSDAGLMNSPLHF. The chain uses TRBV25-1 and TRBJ1-6; TRBD1 is a possible D gene (5 bases). The V and J ends lost 3 bases and 7 bases respectively, with 13 bases between them. The CDR3 consists of 15 residues. CDR1 MGHDK and CDR2 SYGVNS come from the germline V gene.

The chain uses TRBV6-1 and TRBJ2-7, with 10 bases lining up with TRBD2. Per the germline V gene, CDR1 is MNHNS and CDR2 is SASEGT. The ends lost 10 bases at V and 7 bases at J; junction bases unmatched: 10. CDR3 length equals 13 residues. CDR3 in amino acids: CATGASGRGEQYF. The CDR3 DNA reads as TGTGCCACCGGGGCTAGCGGGAGAGGGGAGCAGTACTTC.

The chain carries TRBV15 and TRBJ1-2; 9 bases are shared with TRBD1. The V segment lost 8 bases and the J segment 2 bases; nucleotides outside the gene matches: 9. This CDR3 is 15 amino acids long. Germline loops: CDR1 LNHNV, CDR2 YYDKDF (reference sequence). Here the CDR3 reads CATEQGAPRNYGYTF. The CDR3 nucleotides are TGTGCCACCGAACAGGGGGCCCCTAGAAACTATGGCTACACCTTC.

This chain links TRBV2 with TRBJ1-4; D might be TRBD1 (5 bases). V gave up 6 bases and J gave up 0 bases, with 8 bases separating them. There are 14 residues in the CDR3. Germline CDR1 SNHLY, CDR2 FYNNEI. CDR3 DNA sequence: TGTGCCAGCAGGCCGACAGCAACTAATGAAAAACTGTTTTTT. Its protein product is CASRPTATNEKLFF.

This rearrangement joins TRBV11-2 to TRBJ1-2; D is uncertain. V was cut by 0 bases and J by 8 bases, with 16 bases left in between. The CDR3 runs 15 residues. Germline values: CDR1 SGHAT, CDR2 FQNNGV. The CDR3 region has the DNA TGTGCCAGCAGCTTAGACGTAACCCCGCGAACGGGCTACACCTTC. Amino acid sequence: CASSLDVTPRTGYTF.

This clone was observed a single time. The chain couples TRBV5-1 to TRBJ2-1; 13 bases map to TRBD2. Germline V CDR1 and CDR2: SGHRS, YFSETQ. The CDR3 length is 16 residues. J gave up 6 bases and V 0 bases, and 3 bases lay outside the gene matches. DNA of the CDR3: TGCGCCAGCAGCTTGGGACTAGCGGGAGGTCTCAATGAGCAGTTCTTC. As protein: CASSLGLAGGLNEQFF.

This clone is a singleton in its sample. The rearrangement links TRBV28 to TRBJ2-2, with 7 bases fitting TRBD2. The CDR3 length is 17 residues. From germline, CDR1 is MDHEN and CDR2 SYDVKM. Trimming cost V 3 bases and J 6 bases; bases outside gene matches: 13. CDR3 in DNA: TGTGCCAGCAGTTTCCCTCGTAGCGGGTTATTCGCCGGGGAGCTGTTTTTT. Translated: CASSFPRSGLFAGELFF.

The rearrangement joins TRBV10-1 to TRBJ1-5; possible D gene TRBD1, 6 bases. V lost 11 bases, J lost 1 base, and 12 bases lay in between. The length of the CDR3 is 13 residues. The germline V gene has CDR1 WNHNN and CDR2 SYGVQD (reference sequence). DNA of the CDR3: TGCGCCGGCACAGGGTGGAGCAATCAGCCCCAGCATTTT. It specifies CAGTGWSNQPQHF.

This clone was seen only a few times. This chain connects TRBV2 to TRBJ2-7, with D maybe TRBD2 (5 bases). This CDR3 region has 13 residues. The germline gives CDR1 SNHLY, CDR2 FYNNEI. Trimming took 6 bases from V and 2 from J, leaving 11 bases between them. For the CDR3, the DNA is TGTGCCAGCAGACGGGATAAGACCTACGAGCAGTACTTC. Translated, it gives CASRRDKTYEQYF.